This entry concerns a single TCR beta chain. This sample is part of a study of T cell changes during pregnancy in multiple sclerosis. This CDR3 contains 15 residues. Unmatched junction bases numbered 4, after V lost 4 bases and J lost 0 bases. The germline CDR1 and CDR2 sequences are SGHTA and FQGNSA. Only in-frame clones appear in the TCRdb table, and some are missing; sequencing was by immunoSEQ multiplex PCR. The table records under 95,000 clones, 85% to 95% of them present only once. The chain links TRBV7-2 to TRBJ2-7, with TRBD1 matching over 9 bases. The origin of this receptor is a female donor with multiple sclerosis, enrolled in a pregnancy study. The source material was peripheral blood, sampled after pregnancy. The CDR3 region is CASSSPDRGSYEQYF. In nucleotides, the CDR3 is TGTGCCAGCAGCTCCCCGGACAGGGGCTCCTACGAGCAGTACTTC.